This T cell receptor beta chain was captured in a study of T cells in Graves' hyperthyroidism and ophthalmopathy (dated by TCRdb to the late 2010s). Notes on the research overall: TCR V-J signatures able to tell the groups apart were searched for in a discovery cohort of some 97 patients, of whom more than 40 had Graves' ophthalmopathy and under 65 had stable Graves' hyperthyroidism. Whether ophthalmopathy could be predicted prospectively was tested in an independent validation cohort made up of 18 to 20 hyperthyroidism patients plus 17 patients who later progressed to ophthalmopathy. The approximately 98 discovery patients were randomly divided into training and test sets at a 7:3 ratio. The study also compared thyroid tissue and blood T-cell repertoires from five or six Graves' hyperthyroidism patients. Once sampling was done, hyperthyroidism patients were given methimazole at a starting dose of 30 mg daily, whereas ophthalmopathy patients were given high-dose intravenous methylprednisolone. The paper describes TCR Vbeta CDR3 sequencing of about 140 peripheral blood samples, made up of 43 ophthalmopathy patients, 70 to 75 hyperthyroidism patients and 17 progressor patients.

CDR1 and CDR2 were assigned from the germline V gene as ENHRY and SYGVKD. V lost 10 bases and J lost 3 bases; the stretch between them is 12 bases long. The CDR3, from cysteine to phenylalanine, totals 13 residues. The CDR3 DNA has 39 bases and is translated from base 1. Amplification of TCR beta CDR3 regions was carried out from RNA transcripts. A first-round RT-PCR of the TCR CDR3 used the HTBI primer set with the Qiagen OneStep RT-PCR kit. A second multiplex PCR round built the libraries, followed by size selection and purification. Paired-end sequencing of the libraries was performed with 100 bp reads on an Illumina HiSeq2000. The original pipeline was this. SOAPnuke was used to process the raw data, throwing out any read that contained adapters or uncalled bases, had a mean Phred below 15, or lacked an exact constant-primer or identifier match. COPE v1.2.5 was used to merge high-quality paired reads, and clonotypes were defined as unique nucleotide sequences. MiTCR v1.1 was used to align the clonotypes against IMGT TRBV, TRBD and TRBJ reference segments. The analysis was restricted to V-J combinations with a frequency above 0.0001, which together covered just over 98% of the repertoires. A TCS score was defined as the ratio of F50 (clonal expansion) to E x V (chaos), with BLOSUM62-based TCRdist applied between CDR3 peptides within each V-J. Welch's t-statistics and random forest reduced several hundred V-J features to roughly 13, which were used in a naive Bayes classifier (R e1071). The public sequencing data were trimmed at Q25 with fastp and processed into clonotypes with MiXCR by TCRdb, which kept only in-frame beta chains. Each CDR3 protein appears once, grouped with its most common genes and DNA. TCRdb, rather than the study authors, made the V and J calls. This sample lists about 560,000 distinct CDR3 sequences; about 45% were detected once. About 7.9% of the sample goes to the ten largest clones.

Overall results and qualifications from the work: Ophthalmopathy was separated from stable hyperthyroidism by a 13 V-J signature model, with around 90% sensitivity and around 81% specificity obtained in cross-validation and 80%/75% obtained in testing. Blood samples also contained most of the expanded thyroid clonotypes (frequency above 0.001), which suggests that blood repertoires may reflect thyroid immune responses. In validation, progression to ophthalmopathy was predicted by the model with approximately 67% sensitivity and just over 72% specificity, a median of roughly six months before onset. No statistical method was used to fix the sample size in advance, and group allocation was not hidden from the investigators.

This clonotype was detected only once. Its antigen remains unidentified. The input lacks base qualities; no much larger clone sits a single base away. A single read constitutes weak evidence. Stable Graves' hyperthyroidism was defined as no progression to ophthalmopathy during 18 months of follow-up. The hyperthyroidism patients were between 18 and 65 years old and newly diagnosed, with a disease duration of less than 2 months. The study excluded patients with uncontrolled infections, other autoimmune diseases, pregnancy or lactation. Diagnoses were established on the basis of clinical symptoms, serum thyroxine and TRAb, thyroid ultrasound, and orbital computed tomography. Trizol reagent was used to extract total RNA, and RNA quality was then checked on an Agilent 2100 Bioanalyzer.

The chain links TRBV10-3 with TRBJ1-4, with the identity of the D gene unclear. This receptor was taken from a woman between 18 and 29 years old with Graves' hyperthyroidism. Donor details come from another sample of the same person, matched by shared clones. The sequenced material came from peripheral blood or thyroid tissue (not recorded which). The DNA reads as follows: TGTGCCAGCACAAATGGGGCTAATGAAAAACTGTTTTTT. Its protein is CASTNGANEKLFF.